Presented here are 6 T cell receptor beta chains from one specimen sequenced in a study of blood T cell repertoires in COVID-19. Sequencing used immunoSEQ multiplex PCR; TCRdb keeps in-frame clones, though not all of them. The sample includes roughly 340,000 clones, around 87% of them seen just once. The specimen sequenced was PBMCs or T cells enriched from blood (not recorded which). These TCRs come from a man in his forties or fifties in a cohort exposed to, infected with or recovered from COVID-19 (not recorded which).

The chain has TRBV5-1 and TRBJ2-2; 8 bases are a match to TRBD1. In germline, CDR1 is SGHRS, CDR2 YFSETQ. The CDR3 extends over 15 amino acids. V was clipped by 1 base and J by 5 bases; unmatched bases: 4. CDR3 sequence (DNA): TGCGCCAGCAGCTTGACAGGGGGACCGACCGGGGAGCTGTTTTTT. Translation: CASSLTGGPTGELFF.

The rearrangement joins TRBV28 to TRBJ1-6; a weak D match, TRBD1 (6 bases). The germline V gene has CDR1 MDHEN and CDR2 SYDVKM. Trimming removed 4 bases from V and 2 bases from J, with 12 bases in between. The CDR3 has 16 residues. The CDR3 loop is CASSSTGRTYNSPLHF. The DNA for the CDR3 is TGTGCCAGCAGTTCCACAGGGAGAACCTATAATTCACCCCTCCACTTT.

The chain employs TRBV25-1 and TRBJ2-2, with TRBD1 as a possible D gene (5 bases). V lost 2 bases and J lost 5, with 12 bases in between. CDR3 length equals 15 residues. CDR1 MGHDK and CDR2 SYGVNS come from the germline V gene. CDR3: CASSERGIETGELFF. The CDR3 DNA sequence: TGTGCCAGCAGTGAAAGGGGAATCGAGACCGGGGAGCTGTTTTTT.

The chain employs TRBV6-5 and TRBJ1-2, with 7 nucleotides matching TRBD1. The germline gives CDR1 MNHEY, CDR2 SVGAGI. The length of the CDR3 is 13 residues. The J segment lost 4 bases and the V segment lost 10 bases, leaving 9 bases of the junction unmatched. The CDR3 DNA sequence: TGTGCCACCCAGGACAGGAGGGGCTATGGCTACACCTTC. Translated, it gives CATQDRRGYGYTF.

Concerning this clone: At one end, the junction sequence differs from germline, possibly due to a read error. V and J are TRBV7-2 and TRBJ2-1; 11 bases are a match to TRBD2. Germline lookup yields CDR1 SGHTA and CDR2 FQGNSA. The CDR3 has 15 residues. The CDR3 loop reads CASSVAGGNYNEQFF. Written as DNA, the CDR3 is TGTGCCAGCAGCGTAGCGGGAGGGAACTACAATGAGCAGTTCTTC.

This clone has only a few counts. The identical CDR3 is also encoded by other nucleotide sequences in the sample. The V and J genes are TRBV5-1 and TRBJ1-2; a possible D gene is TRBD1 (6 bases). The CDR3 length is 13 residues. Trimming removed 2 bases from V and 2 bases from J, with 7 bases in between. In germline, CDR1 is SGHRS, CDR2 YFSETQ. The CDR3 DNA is TGCGCCAGCAGCTTAGACAGGAACTATGGCTACACCTTC. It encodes CASSLDRNYGYTF.